These 24 T cell receptor beta chains came from one sample sequenced in a study of cytomegalovirus exposure and HLA in healthy donors. PCR primers comprised 60 Vbeta and 13 Jbeta primers. Here immunoSEQ multiplex PCR was the method, and the copy in TCRdb shows in-frame clones only, minus some. The sample records around 200,000 clones, 75% to 90% being singletons. Material: PBMCs. All receptors derive from a boy aged 5 to 17 in good health and CMV-seronegative.

The chain is built from TRBV6-5 and TRBJ2-5, with TRBD2 identical over 9 bases. The J segment lost 2 bases and the V segment lost 8 bases, leaving 6 bases of the junction unmatched. From germline, CDR1 is MNHEY and CDR2 SVGAGI. This CDR3 is 14 amino acids long. CDR3 sequence (DNA): TGTGCCAGCGGGCTAGCGGGACATCAAGAGACCCAGTACTTC. The encoded protein is CASGLAGHQETQYF.

The chain has TRBV7-2 and TRBJ2-4; 7 nucleotides agree with TRBD2. CDR1 and CDR2 from the germline V gene are SGHTA and FQGNSA. The CDR3 length is 16 residues. V lost 5 bases, J lost 4 bases, and 11 bases stayed unmatched. The CDR3 nucleotides read TGTGCCAGCAGCCCTTCGGGGGGATCAACGAAAAACATTCAGTACTTC. This encodes CASSPSGGSTKNIQYF.

The rearrangement links TRBV9 to TRBJ1-1; TRBD1 matches at 7 bases. The V segment lost 2 bases and the J segment 0 bases; nucleotides outside the gene matches: 1. Germline values: CDR1 SGDLS, CDR2 YYNGEE. The CDR3 contains 14 residues. Here the CDR3 DNA reads TGTGCCAGCAGCGTGGACAGGTTGAACACTGAAGCTTTCTTT. It encodes CASSVDRLNTEAFF.

The chain employs TRBV27 and TRBJ1-5, with TRBD1 matching 7 bases. The J segment lost 0 bases and the V segment lost 2 bases, leaving 1 base of the junction unmatched. Germline V gene data show CDR1 as MNHEY and CDR2 as SMNVEV (reference sequence). CDR3 length: 15 amino acids. In DNA form, the CDR3 reads TGTGCCAGCAGTTTAGACAGGGATAGCAATCAGCCCCAGCATTTT. Translated: CASSLDRDSNQPQHF.

The chain couples TRBV13 to TRBJ1-1; D unresolved. With 3 bases removed from V and 3 bases from J, the gap between germline ends came to 5 bases. This CDR3 region has 12 residues. CDR1 is PRHDT and CDR2 is FYEKMQ in the germline V gene (reference sequence). This CDR3 reads CASSLGHTEAFF. CDR3 coding DNA: TGTGCCAGCAGCTTGGGCCACACTGAAGCTTTCTTT.

The chain recombines TRBV5-1 with TRBJ1-1; 7 nucleotides match TRBD1. The germline CDR1 and CDR2 sequences are SGHRS and YFSETQ. The CDR3 has 13 amino acids. The V segment lost 7 bases and the J segment 3 bases; nucleotides outside the gene matches: 6. The CDR3 sequence: CASRGTAYTEAFF. The CDR3 DNA follows: TGCGCCAGCCGAGGGACAGCTTACACTGAAGCTTTCTTT.

To note about this clone: In the same sample, other DNA sequences code for this CDR3. This chain joins TRBV5-1 and TRBJ1-1; tentative D call: TRBD1 (5 bases). Trimming took off 2 bases at V and 1 base at J, with 9 bases between the two ends. This CDR3 is built from 14 residues. The germline CDR1 and CDR2 sequences are SGHRS and YFSETQ. The CDR3 DNA sequence: TGCGCCAGCAGCTTTGGGGGAGGGAACACTGAAGCTTTCTTT. Translating gives CASSFGGGNTEAFF.

The chain combines TRBV11-3 with TRBJ2-3; 12 nucleotides align to TRBD2. J lost 3 bases, V lost 0 bases, and 13 bases had no gene match. The CDR3 has 20 residues. Germline V CDR1 and CDR2: SGHNT, YENEEA. The CDR3 region has the DNA TGTGCCAGCAGCTTAGAGCTGACTAGCGGGAGAAGAGGGCGTACAGATACGCAGTATTTT. This sequence encodes CASSLELTSGRRGRTDTQYF.

This clone was counted between two and nine times. J is TRBJ1-2 and V is TRBV19, with D perhaps matching TRBD1 (5 bases). The CDR3 runs 15 residues. The V and J ends lost 3 bases and 6 bases respectively, with 17 bases between them. Germline lookup yields CDR1 LNHDA and CDR2 SQIVND (reference sequence). As DNA, the CDR3 is TGTGCCAGTAGTATCCTTTTCCGGGGGGAGGATGGCTACACCTTC. It is translated as CASSILFRGEDGYTF.

The chain carries TRBV5-6 and TRBJ2-5, with 10 bases that match TRBD1. The germline V gene has CDR1 SGHDT and CDR2 YYEEEE. V shed 4 bases and J 2 bases; nucleotides not matched to a gene: 5. This CDR3 contains 15 residues. The CDR3 region has the DNA TGTGCCAGCAGCAAAGGGACAGGGGATCAAGAGACCCAGTACTTC. As protein: CASSKGTGDQETQYF.

This clone was recorded once. The rearrangement uses TRBV30 and TRBJ1-2, with 10 bases identical to TRBD1. Germline V CDR1 and CDR2: GTSNPN, SVGIG (reference sequence). The J segment lost 8 bases and the V segment lost 2 bases, leaving 5 bases of the junction unmatched. This CDR3 has 13 amino acids. The CDR3 here is CAWSTDRGDGYTF. CDR3 sequence (DNA): TGTGCCTGGAGTACGGACAGGGGGGACGGCTACACCTTC.

The chain uses TRBV5-6 and TRBJ2-1; 15 bases match TRBD2. Per the germline V gene, CDR1 is SGHDT and CDR2 is YYEEEE. The CDR3 spans 16 residues. Trimming removed 7 bases from V and 9 bases from J; junction bases left unmatched: 11. Written as DNA, the CDR3 is TGTGCCAGCGCGCCTCCAAGGACTAGCGGGAGGGGTGAGCAGTTCTTC. Protein sequence: CASAPPRTSGRGEQFF.

This clone was counted only a few times. The chain uses TRBV13 and TRBJ2-4, with 11 nucleotides matching TRBD2. This CDR3 has 20 amino acids. The J segment lost 0 bases and the V segment lost 0 bases, leaving 10 bases of the junction unmatched. Germline CDR1 is PRHDT and CDR2 is FYEKMQ (reference sequence). CDR3 nucleotide sequence: TGTGCCAGCAGCTTAGGTAGATCAAGACTAGCGGGGCTAGCCAAAAACATTCAGTACTTC. Amino acids: CASSLGRSRLAGLAKNIQYF.

V gene TRBV6-4 combines with J gene TRBJ2-5, with a possible D match to TRBD1 (6 bases). The CDR3 covers 13 residues. Between the trimmed V and J ends, which lost 4 bases and 3 bases, there was a span of 9 bases. Germline V gives CDR1 MRHNA, CDR2 SNTAGT. In DNA, the CDR3 is TGTGCCAGCAGTGCAGGGGAAAAAGAGACCCAGTACTTC. Amino acid sequence: CASSAGEKETQYF.

The gene calls are TRBV7-6 and TRBJ2-5; TRBD1 aligns across 7 bases. The V and J ends lost 6 bases and 4 bases, in that order; junction bases with no gene match: 2. There are 12 residues in the CDR3. In germline, CDR1 is SGHVS, CDR2 FNYEAQ. CDR3 amino acids: CASSHRGETQYF. CDR3 bases: TGTGCCAGCAGTCACAGGGGAGAGACCCAGTACTTC.

The rearrangement uses TRBV5-4 and TRBJ1-4; tentative D call: TRBD1 (6 bases). CDR3 size: 14 residues. The ends were cut back, 2 bases at V and 8 bases at J, with 13 bases in the middle. Germline CDR1 reads SGHNT; CDR2 reads YYREEE (reference sequence). The CDR3 region has the DNA TGTGCCAGCAGCTTCCAGGGGCTCGCGGAAAAACTGTTTTTT. Its protein product is CASSFQGLAEKLFF.

The chain recombines TRBV6-1 with TRBJ2-7; TRBD1 matches at 8 bases. The V gene's germline CDR1 is MNHNS and CDR2 SASEGT. The CDR3 extends over 15 amino acids. V dropped 5 bases and J dropped 2; count of bases not matched to a gene: 8. Here the CDR3 DNA reads TGTGCCAGCAGTCCCCGTTCCAGGGGGCCCTACGAGCAGTACTTC. Its translation is CASSPRSRGPYEQYF.

The rearrangement joins TRBV6-5 to TRBJ1-1; no clear D gene. The CDR3 is 13 amino acids. Trimming took off 4 bases at V and 4 bases at J, with 10 bases between the two ends. Germline V gene sequence: CDR1 MNHEY, CDR2 SVGAGI. This chain's CDR3 is CASSLGGLTEAFF. The DNA of the CDR3 is TGTGCCAGCAGTTTAGGAGGGCTCACTGAAGCTTTCTTT.

The chain uses TRBV2 and TRBJ2-1, with TRBD1 matching 7 bases. This CDR3 has 12 residues. With 6 bases clipped from V and 8 bases from J, the junction kept 4 bases outside the gene matches. Germline values: CDR1 SNHLY, CDR2 FYNNEI. As DNA, the CDR3 is TGTGCCAGCAGGACAGGGATGGATGAGCAGTTCTTC. As protein: CASRTGMDEQFF.

The chain couples TRBV11-2 to TRBJ2-1, with D perhaps TRBD2 (5 bases). The germline V and J ends were trimmed by 3 bases and 0 bases, with 12 bases remaining between them. The CDR3 is 16 residues long. The germline V gene has CDR1 SGHAT and CDR2 FQNNGV. As DNA, the CDR3 is TGTGCCAGCAGCTTTAACCGGGATCACTCCTACAATGAGCAGTTCTTC. It codes for CASSFNRDHSYNEQFF.

V usage is TRBV6-6 and J usage is TRBJ1-2; a possible D gene is TRBD1 (6 bases). The V and J ends lost 6 bases and 2 bases respectively, with 7 bases between them. This CDR3 has 12 residues. CDR1 MNHNY and CDR2 SVGAGI come from the germline V gene (reference sequence). CDR3 sequence (DNA): TGTGCCAGCAGCGGGACAAACTATGGCTACACCTTC. This codes for CASSGTNYGYTF.

The CDR3 DNA reads as TGTGCCAGCACAGGACAGCCTTTCTATGGCTACACCTTC. Translated: CASTGQPFYGYTF. The gene calls are TRBV6-1 and TRBJ1-2; D is perhaps TRBD1 (6 bases). The V end was cut by 7 bases, the J end by 4 bases, with 13 bases between. The CDR3 loop spans 13 amino acids. In germline, CDR1 is MNHNS, CDR2 SASEGT.

This clone was counted only a few times. V is TRBV19 and J is TRBJ1-2; 7 positions match TRBD1. This CDR3 has 14 amino acids. Germline assignment: CDR1 LNHDA and CDR2 SQIVND (reference sequence). With V trimmed by 3 bases and J by 4 bases, 5 bases remained unmatched. The DNA for the CDR3 is TGTGCCAGTAGTATCGGGCAGGGGGGCTATGGCTACACCTTC. Translated, it gives CASSIGQGGYGYTF. The entire variable domain, with the rest obtained from reference TRBV19 and TRBJ1-2, is as follows: DGGITQSPKYLFRKEGQNVTLSCEQNLNHDAMYWYRQDPGQGLRLIYYSQIVNDFQKGDIAEGYSVSREKKESFPLTVTSAQKNPTAFYLCASSIGQGGYGYTFGSGTRLTVV.

This chain links TRBV5-6 with TRBJ1-2, with unresolved D. Germline V gives CDR1 SGHDT, CDR2 YYEEEE. V gave up 1 base and J gave up 4 bases, with 14 bases separating them. The CDR3 length is 15 residues. DNA for the CDR3: TGTGCCAGCAGCTTGATGCGGCGGTCGCTCTATGGCTACACCTTC. Its translation: CASSLMRRSLYGYTF.